A selection of T cell receptor beta chains follows, all from one sample in a study of shared clonotypes between healthy human individuals. The protocol was immunoSEQ multiplex PCR, while the TCRdb copy is restricted to in-frame clones and leaves out a portion. Seen here are around 500,000 clones, around 85% observed once, and the top ten hold more than 9.5%. Sequenced: PBMCs. These receptors were collected from a woman in her forties in good health. Some clones in this sample may be carry-over from other donors' samples. Each CDR3 is given with its conserved first and last residue. The D gene is left open where the match is weak. Size is stated for part of the rows, as once, few or many counts, or as a class when the clone is expanded.

cdr3_length	v_call	j_call	clone_size	d_call	cdr3_nt	cdr3_aa
16	TRBV6-1	TRBJ1-1	-	-	TGTGCCAGCAGTAAAGACCTGACACCCAAAAAGACTGAAGCTTTCTTT	CASSKDLTPKKTEAFF
15	TRBV10-3	TRBJ1-2	-	-	TGTGCCATCAGTGAAGGGCAGGGGAGCGGCTATGGCTACACCTTC	CAISEGQGSGYGYTF
14	TRBV6-5	TRBJ2-7	-	TRBD1	TGTGCCAGCAGTTACTTCGGACAGGGCTACGAGCAGTACTTC	CASSYFGQGYEQYF
14	TRBV29-1	TRBJ2-7	-	TRBD2	TGCAGCGTTGTACCTAGCGGCCGTTCCTACGAGCAGTACTTC	CSVVPSGRSYEQYF
15	TRBV6-5	TRBJ1-1	many	TRBD1	TGTGCCAGCAGACCCCCAGGGGGGATGAACACTGAAGCTTTCTTT	CASRPPGGMNTEAFF
13	TRBV6-1	TRBJ2-1	-	-	TGTGCCAGCAGTTGGCGGGGAAACAATGAGCAGTTCTTC	CASSWRGNNEQFF
17	TRBV19	TRBJ2-2	-	-	TGTGCCAGTACCCAAGGGGTGAGACCCGGAGAAACCGGGGAGCTGTTTTTT	CASTQGVRPGETGELFF
15	TRBV5-4	TRBJ2-1	-	-	TGTGCCAGCAGCTTGTTATTCCACTCCTACAATGAGCAGTTCTTC	CASSLLFHSYNEQFF
15	TRBV7-7	TRBJ1-3	-	-	TGTGCTAGCAGCTCCTCCTCCGCCACTGGAAACACCATATATTTT	CASSSSSATGNTIYF
14	TRBV19	TRBJ1-2	once	-	TGTGCCAGTAGTATGAGAAGACAGAGGAAGGGCTACACCTTC	CASSMRRQRKGYTF
14	TRBV6-1	TRBJ2-1	-	TRBD2	TGTGCCAGCAGTGACCTGGGGGGGAACAATGAGCAGTTCTTC	CASSDLGGNNEQFF
14	TRBV7-9	TRBJ1-3	-	-	TGTGCCAGCAGCTTAGGGGGCCTCGGAAACACCATATATTTT	CASSLGGLGNTIYF
14	TRBV9	TRBJ1-4	-	-	TGTGCCAGCAGCGTAGACATTACAACAGAAAAACTGTTTTTT	CASSVDITTEKLFF
13	TRBV25-1	TRBJ2-7	-	TRBD1	TGTGCCAGCAGTGGTGGACAGGGCTACGAGCAGTACTTC	CASSGGQGYEQYF
13	TRBV5-4	TRBJ2-5	-	-	TGTGCCAGCAGCTTTGCAGGCCAAGAGACCCAGTACTTC	CASSFAGQETQYF
16	TRBV28	TRBJ2-2	-	-	TGTGCCAGCAGTTTATTGGCGGGCTCGAACACCGGGGAGCTGTTTTTT	CASSLLAGSNTGELFF
18	TRBV5-1	TRBJ2-3	-	TRBD2	TGCGCCAGCAGCTCGGGACTAGCGGGAGTCCGTTCTGCAGATACGCAGTATTTT	CASSSGLAGVRSADTQYF
15	TRBV11-2	TRBJ2-7	-	TRBD2	TGTGCCAGCAGCTTACAACCTAGCGGGAGCTACGAGCAGTACTTC	CASSLQPSGSYEQYF
14	TRBV6-5	TRBJ2-7	-	TRBD2	TGTGCCAGCAGTCGGACTAGCGGGGCCTACGAGCAGTACTTC	CASSRTSGAYEQYF
16	TRBV5-4	TRBJ2-3	-	TRBD2	TGTGCCAGCAGCCTGGGACTAGCGGGGTTCACAGATACGCAGTATTTT	CASSLGLAGFTDTQYF
15	TRBV15	TRBJ2-7	-	TRBD1	TGTGCCACCAGCAGACGACAGGGTCGGACCTACGAGCAGTACTTC	CATSRRQGRTYEQYF
17	TRBV9	TRBJ2-1	-	TRBD2	TGTGCCAGCAGCTTAAGGGCGGGAGAGAGCTCCTACAATGAGCAGTTCTTC	CASSLRAGESSYNEQFF
13	TRBV30	TRBJ1-2	-	-	TGTGCCTGGAGTGTGCGGGGAAACTATGGCTACACCTTC	CAWSVRGNYGYTF
16	TRBV7-2	TRBJ2-1	-	-	TGTGCCAGCAGCTTAGGGACAGCTTTGCTCCTTGCCGAGCAGTTCTTC	CASSLGTALLLAEQFF
13	TRBV11-2	TRBJ2-7	-	-	TGTGCCAGCAGCTTATTGACGGGCTACGAGCAGTACTTC	CASSLLTGYEQYF
16	TRBV5-1	TRBJ2-7	once	TRBD2	TGCGCCAGCAGCTTGGTGGCCCTAGCGGGAGCCTACGAGCAGTACTTC	CASSLVALAGAYEQYF
14	TRBV5-1	TRBJ1-2	-	-	TGCGCCAGCAGCTTGGAAACTCCTAACTATGGCTACACCTTC	CASSLETPNYGYTF
15	TRBV5-1	TRBJ2-5	-	TRBD1	TGCGCCAGCAGCTCCCGGGACAGGGGTCAAGAGACCCAGTACTTC	CASSSRDRGQETQYF
17	TRBV4-2	TRBJ2-3	-	TRBD2	TGTGCCAGCAGCCAGAATCCCTCGACTAGCGGGAGAGATACGCAGTATTTT	CASSQNPSTSGRDTQYF
14	TRBV6-5	TRBJ2-2	-	-	TGTGCCAGCAGCTCTACCCGTTTGGCCGGGGAGCTGTTTTTT	CASSSTRLAGELFF
13	TRBV5-1	TRBJ1-2	many	TRBD1	TGCGCCAGCAGCCCGGACAGGGCCTATGGCTACACCTTC	CASSPDRAYGYTF
15	TRBV15	TRBJ1-2	few	-	TGTGCCACCAGCAGAGATTATAGGACACCCGGGGGCTACACCTTC	CATSRDYRTPGGYTF
14	TRBV6-5	TRBJ2-7	-	-	TGTGCCAGCAGTTACTCTGGACAGTTCTACGAGCAGTACTTC	CASSYSGQFYEQYF
16	TRBV14	TRBJ2-1	-	-	TGTGCCAGCAGCCCCCGGATTACCTCCCCCCACAATGAGCAGTTCTTC	CASSPRITSPHNEQFF